The 7 T cell receptor beta chains reported below all come from one sample, sequenced in a study of chemoradiotherapy in HPV16-positive cancers. Repertoires were generated with immunoSEQ multiplex PCR, while TCRdb's copy carries only in-frame clones and drops some. The sample includes about 39,000 clones, roughly 77% of them seen just once. This material consisted of blood, taken from a patient who underwent chemoradiotherapy. These receptors were obtained from a human donor with HPV-associated anogenital cancer.

The rearrangement uses TRBV7-2 and TRBJ2-3, with 10 nucleotides matching TRBD2. Germline V gene lookup returns CDR1 SGHTA and CDR2 FQGNSA. Losses at the gene ends were 1 base for V and 4 bases for J; bases not matched to a gene: 2. The CDR3 is 15 residues long. The CDR3 sequence is CASSLGAGGADTQYF. The CDR3 region has the DNA TGTGCCAGCAGCTTAGGAGCGGGGGGGGCAGATACGCAGTATTTT.

The chain uses TRBV7-9 and TRBJ2-7, with D perhaps TRBD2 (6 bases). The CDR3 contains 16 residues. V shed 0 bases and J shed 2 bases, with 14 bases lying between them. From germline, CDR1 is SEHNR and CDR2 FQNEAQ (reference sequence). DNA of the CDR3: TGTGCCAGCAGCTTAGCGGGGGGACTGGCCACCTACGAGCAGTACTTC. It translates to CASSLAGGLATYEQYF.

V and J are TRBV5-4 and TRBJ2-2; tentative D call: TRBD2 (6 bases). The germline V gene has CDR1 SGHNT and CDR2 YYREEE (reference sequence). Trimming removed 4 bases at V and 1 base at J, with 11 bases between. The CDR3 is 15 amino acids. The DNA of the CDR3 is TGTGCCAGCAGCCTAGGAGGGTTGAACACCGGGGAGCTGTTTTTT. Encoded protein: CASSLGGLNTGELFF.

The chain couples TRBV7-9 to TRBJ1-2; the match to TRBD1 covers 10 bases. Germline CDR1 and CDR2: SEHNR and FQNEAQ (reference sequence). V shed 5 bases, J shed 8 bases, and the junction held 11 bases outside the gene matches. This CDR3 is built from 15 residues. DNA of the CDR3: TGTGCCAGCAGCGAGCGACAGGGGGCACAGGGGGGCTACACCTTC. This encodes CASSERQGAQGGYTF.

This clone was seen more than once but under ten times. The chain carries TRBV7-9 and TRBJ1-3, with D unclear. Per germline, CDR1 SEHNR and CDR2 FQNEAQ (reference sequence). This CDR3 has 12 amino acids. V gave up 3 bases and J gave up 6 bases, with 6 bases separating them. CDR3 DNA sequence: TGTGCCAGCAGCTTTCTCGAAAACACCATATATTTT. This gives the protein CASSFLENTIYF.

The chain is built from TRBV2 and TRBJ1-5; D is possibly TRBD1 (6 bases). V was cut by 6 bases and J by 0 bases, with 15 bases left in between. CDR1 is SNHLY and CDR2 is FYNNEI in the germline V gene. This CDR3 is 16 amino acids long. CDR3 protein: CASSGRRGDSNQPQHF. The CDR3 DNA reads TGTGCCAGCAGCGGAAGAAGGGGGGATAGCAATCAGCCCCAGCATTTT.

CDR3 residues: CASSLKWNQPQHF. The CDR3 DNA reads TGTGCCAGCAGCTTAAAGTGGAATCAGCCCCAGCATTTT. The chain carries TRBV7-8 and TRBJ1-5, with D unclear. This CDR3 has 13 residues. V dropped 2 bases and J dropped 4 bases, with 6 bases sitting between them. The V gene's germline CDR1 is SGHVS and CDR2 FQNEAQ.